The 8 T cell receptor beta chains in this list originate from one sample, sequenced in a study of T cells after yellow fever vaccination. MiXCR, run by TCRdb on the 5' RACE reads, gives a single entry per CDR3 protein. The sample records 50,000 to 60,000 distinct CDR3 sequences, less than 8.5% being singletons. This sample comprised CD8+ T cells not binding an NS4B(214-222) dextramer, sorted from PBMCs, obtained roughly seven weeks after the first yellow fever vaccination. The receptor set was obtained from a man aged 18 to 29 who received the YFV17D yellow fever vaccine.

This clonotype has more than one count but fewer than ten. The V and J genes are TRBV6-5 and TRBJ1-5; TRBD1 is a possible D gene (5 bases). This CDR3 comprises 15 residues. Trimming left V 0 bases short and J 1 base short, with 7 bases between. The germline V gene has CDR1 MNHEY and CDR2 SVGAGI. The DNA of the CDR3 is TGTGCCAGCAGTTACTCGGGGGGGAGCAATCAGCCCCAGCATTTT. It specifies CASSYSGGSNQPQHF.

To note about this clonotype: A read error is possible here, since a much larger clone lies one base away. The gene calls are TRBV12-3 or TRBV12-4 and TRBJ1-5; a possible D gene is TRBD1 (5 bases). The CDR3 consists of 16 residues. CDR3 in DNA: TGTGCCAGCAGTCCCCGCCTGGGGCAGAGCAATCAGACCCAGCATTTT. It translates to CASSPRLGQSNQTQHF.

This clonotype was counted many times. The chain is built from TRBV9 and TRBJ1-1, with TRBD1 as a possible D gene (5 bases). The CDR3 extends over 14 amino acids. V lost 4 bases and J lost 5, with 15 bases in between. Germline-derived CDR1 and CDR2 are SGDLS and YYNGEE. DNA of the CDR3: TGTGCCAGCAGCCCCGGGGGGGGGTCGACTGAAGCTTTCTTT. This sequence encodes CASSPGGGSTEAFF.

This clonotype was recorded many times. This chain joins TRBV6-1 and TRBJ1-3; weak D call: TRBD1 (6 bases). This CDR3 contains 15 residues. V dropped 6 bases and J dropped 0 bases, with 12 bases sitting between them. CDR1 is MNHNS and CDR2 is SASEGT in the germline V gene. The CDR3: CASRPTGFSGNTIYF. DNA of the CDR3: TGTGCCAGCAGGCCGACAGGCTTCTCTGGAAACACCATATATTTT.

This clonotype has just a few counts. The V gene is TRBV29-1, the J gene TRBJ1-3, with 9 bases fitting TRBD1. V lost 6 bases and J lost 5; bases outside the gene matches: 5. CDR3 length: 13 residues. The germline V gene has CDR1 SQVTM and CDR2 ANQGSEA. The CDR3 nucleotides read TGCAGCGTAGCCGGGACAGGGAGAAACACCATATATTTT. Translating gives CSVAGTGRNTIYF.

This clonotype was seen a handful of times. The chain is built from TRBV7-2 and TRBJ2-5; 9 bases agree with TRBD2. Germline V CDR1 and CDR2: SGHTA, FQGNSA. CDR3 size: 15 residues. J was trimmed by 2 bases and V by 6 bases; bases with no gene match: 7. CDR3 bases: TGTGCCAGCAGTTTCTGGCTAGCGGGGCAAGAGACCCAGTACTTC. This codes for CASSFWLAGQETQYF.

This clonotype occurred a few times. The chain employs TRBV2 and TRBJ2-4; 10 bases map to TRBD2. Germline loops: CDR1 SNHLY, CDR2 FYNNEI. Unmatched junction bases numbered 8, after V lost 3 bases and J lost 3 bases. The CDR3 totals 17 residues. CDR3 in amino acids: CASSDFLAGAYKNIQYF. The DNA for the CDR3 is TGTGCCAGCAGTGATTTCCTAGCGGGGGCCTACAAAAACATTCAGTACTTC.

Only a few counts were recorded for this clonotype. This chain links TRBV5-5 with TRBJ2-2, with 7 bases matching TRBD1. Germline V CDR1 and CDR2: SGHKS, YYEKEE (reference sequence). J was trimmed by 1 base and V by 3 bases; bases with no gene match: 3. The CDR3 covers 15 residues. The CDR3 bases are TGTGCCAGCAGCTACAGGGGCATGAACACCGGGGAGCTGTTTTTT. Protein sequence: CASSYRGMNTGELFF.